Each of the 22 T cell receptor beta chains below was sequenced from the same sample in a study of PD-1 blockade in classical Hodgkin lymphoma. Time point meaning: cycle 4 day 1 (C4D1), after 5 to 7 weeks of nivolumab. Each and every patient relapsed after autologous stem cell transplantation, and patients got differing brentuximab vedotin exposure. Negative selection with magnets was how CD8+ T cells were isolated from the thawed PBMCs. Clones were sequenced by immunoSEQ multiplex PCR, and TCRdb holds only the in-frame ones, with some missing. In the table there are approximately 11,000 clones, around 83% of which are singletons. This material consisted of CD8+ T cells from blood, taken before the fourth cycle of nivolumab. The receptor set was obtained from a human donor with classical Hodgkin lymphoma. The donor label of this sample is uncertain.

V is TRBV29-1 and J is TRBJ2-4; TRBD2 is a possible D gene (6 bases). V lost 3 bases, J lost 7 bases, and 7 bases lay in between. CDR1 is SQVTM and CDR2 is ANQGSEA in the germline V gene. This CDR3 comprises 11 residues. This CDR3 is CSVDGGNIQYF. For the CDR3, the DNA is TGCAGCGTTGATGGAGGGAACATTCAGTACTTC.

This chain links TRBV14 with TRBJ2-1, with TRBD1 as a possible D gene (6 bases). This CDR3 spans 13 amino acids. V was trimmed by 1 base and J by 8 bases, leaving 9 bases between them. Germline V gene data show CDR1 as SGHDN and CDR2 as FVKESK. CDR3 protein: CASSQGWGHEQFF. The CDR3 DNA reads TGTGCCAGCAGCCAAGGATGGGGGCATGAGCAGTTCTTC.

CDR3 sequence reads: CASSLGTKGRADTQYF. The CDR3 nucleotides read TGTGCCAGCAGCTTGGGAACGAAGGGGCGGGCAGATACGCAGTATTTT. The V call is TRBV5-4, the J call TRBJ2-3, with D perhaps being TRBD1 or TRBD2 (5 bases each). The germline V gene has CDR1 SGHNT and CDR2 YYREEE (reference sequence). V lost 0 bases and J 4 bases, leaving 15 bases between the germline ends. The length of the CDR3 is 16 residues.

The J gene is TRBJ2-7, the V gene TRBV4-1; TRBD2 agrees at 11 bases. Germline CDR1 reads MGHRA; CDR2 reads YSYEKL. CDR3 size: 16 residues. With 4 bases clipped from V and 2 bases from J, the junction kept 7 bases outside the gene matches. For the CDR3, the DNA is TGCGCCAGCAGCCCCCCCGGGACTAGCGGCGCCTACGAGCAGTACTTC. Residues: CASSPPGTSGAYEQYF.

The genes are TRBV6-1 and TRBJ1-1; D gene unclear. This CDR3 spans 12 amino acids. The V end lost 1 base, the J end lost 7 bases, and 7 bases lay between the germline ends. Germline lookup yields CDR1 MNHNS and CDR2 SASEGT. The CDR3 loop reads CASSEGIDEAFF. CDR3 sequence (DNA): TGTGCCAGCAGTGAAGGGATTGATGAAGCTTTCTTT.

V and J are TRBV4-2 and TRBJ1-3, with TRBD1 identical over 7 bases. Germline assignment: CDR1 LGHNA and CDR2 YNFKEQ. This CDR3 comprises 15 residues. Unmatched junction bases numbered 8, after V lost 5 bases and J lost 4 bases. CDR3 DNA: TGTGCCAGCAGCGAAGGAGGGACAGTCGGAAACACCATATATTTT. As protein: CASSEGGTVGNTIYF.

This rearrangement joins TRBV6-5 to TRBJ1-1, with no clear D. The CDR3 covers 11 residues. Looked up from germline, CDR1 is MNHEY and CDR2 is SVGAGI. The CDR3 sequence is CATTGGTEAFF. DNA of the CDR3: TGTGCTACCACGGGTGGGACTGAAGCTTTCTTT.

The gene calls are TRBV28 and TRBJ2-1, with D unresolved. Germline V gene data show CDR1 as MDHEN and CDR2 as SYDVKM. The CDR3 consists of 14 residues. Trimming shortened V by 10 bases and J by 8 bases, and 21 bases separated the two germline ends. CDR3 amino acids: CAKSSRGRFHEQFF. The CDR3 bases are TGTGCCAAGAGCAGTCGCGGCCGGTTCCATGAGCAGTTCTTC. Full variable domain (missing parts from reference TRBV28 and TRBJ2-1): DVKVTQSSRYLVKRTGEKVFLECVQDMDHENMFWYRQDPGLGLRLIYFSYDVKMKEKGDIPEGYSVSREKKERFSLILESASTNQTSMYLCAKSSRGRFHEQFFGPGTRLTVL.

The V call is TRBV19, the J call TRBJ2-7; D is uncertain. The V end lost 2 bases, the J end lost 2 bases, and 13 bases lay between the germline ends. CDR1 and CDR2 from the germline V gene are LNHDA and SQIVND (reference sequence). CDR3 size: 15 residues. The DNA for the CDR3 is TGTGCCAGTAGTATAACTACAGCTGCCCCCTACGAGCAGTACTTC. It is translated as CASSITTAAPYEQYF.

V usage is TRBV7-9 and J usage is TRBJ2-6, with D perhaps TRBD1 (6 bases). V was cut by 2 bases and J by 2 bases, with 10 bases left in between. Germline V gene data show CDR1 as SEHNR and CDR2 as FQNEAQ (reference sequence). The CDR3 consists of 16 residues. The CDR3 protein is CASSLSQGTGANVLTF. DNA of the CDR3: TGTGCCAGCAGCTTATCTCAGGGGACTGGGGCCAACGTCCTGACTTTC.

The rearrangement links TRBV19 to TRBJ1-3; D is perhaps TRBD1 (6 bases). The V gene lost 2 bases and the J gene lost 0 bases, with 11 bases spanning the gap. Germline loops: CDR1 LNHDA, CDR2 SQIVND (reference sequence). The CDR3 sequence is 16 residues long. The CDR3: CASSIRGGFSGNTIYF. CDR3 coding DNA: TGTGCCAGTAGTATAAGAGGGGGGTTCTCTGGAAACACCATATATTTT. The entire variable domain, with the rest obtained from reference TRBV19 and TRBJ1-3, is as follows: DGGITQSPKYLFRKEGQNVTLSCEQNLNHDAMYWYRQDPGQGLRLIYYSQIVNDFQKGDIAEGYSVSREKKESFPLTVTSAQKNPTAFYLCASSIRGGFSGNTIYFGEGSWLTVV.

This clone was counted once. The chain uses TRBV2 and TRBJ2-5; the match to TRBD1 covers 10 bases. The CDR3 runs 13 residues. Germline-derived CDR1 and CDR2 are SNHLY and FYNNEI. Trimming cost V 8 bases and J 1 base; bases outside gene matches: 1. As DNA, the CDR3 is TGTGCCAGCGGGACAGGGGTCCAAGAGACCCAGTACTTC. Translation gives CASGTGVQETQYF.

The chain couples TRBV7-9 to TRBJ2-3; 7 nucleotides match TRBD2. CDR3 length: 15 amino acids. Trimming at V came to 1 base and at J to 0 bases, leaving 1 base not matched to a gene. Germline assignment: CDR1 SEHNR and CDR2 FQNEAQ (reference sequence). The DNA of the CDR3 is TGTGCCAGCAGCTTAGGACTAGCCAGCACAGATACGCAGTATTTT. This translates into CASSLGLASTDTQYF.

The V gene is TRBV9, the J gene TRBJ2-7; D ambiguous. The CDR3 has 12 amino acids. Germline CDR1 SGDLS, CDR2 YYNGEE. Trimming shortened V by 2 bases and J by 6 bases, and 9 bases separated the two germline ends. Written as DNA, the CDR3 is TGTGCCAGCAGCGTGTCGGAGTCCGAGCAGTACTTC. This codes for CASSVSESEQYF.

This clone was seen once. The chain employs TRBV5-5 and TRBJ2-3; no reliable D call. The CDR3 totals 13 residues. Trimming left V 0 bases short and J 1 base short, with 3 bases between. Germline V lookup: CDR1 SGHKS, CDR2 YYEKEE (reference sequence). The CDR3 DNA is TGTGCCAGCAGCTTGGGGGGCACAGATACGCAGTATTTT. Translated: CASSLGGTDTQYF.

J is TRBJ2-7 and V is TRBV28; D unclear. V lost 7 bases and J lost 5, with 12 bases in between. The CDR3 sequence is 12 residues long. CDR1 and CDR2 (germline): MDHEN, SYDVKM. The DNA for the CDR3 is TGTGCCAGCACCCGAAGAATAGACGAGCAGTACTTC. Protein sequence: CASTRRIDEQYF.

In nucleotides, the CDR3 is TGTGCTAGTGGTCTCCAAGCTGGTAGCGGGAGGTCCAATGAGCAGTTCTTC. Amino acid sequence: CASGLQAGSGRSNEQFF. V and J are TRBV12-5 and TRBJ2-1; 10 nucleotides line up with TRBD2. This CDR3 has 17 amino acids. Trimming cost V 5 bases and J 6 bases; bases outside gene matches: 13. CDR1 LGHNT and CDR2 FRNRAP come from the germline V gene.

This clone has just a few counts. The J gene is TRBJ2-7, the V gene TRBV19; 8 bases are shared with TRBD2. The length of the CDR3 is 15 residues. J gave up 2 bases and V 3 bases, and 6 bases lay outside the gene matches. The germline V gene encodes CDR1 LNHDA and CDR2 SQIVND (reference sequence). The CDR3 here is CASSMGGRTAYEQYF. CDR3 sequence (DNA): TGTGCCAGTAGTATGGGCGGGAGGACGGCCTACGAGCAGTACTTC.

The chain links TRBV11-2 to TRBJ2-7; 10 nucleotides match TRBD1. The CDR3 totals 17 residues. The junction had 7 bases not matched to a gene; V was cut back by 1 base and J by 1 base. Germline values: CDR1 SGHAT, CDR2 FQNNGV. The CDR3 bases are TGTGCCAGCAGCTTAGGGACAGGGGGAATTCGATCCTACGAGCAGTACTTC. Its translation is CASSLGTGGIRSYEQYF.

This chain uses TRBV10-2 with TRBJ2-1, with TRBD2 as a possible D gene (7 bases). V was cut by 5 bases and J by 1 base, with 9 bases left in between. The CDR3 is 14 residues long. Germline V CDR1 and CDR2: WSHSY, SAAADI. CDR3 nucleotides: TGCGCCAGCAGTAAGGGGGGGTCCTACAATGAGCAGTTCTTC. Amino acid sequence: CASSKGGSYNEQFF.

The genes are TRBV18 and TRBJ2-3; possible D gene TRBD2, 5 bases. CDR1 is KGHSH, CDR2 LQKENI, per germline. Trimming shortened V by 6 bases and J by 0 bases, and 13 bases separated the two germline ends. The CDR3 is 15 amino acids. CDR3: CASSPYGLSTDTQYF. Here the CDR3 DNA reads TGTGCCAGCTCCCCCTACGGACTGAGCACAGATACGCAGTATTTT. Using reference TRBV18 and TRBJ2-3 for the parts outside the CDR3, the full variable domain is NAGVMQNPRHLVRRRGQEARLRCSPMKGHSHVYWYRQLPEEGLKFMVYLQKENIIDESGMPKERFSAEFPKEGPSILRIQQVVRGDSAAYFCASSPYGLSTDTQYFGPGTRLTVL.

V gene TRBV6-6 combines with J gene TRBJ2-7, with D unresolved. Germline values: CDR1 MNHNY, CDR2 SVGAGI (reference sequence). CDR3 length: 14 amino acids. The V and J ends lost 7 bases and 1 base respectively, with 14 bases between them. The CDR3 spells CASTESGRSYEQYF. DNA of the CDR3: TGTGCCAGCACCGAGTCGGGCAGATCCTACGAGCAGTACTTC.